The clone carrying this T cell receptor (beta chain) showed up just once. The antigen is undetermined. These data originate in a study of T cell responses to AZD1222 COVID-19 vaccine. Sequencing was performed with immunoSEQ multiplex PCR; in TCRdb, only in-frame clones are kept and a portion is missing. There are some 180,000 clones in the sample; 80% to 95% occur only once, and roughly 1% lies in the top ten. Study results and limitations: Among spike-specific TCRs, nearly half reportedly target unmutated variant regions. The donors showed a predominance of white British ancestry and of females, with possible underestimation of clonal diversity. There were repertoire samples only from the period after the peak T cell response. Two doses of AZD1222 preceded a rise in Spike-specific TCR breadth and depth.

This CDR3 is built from 15 residues. Germline V gene lookup returns CDR1 MDHEN and CDR2 SYDVKM. Trimming left V 6 bases short and J 4 bases short, with 16 bases between. The sample in question was peripheral blood, obtained 28 days after the second dose of the MenACWY control vaccine. The rearrangement joins TRBV28 to TRBJ1-3, with no clear D. This receptor was identified in an adult who received the MenACWY meningococcal vaccine as a control. CDR3 residues: CASSSPRRTGNTIYF. The CDR3 DNA is TGTGCCAGCAGCTCCCCGAGGAGGACGGGAAACACCATATATTTT.